These T cell receptor beta chains were read from a single sample in a study of T cells after yellow fever vaccination. TCRdb recomputed calls from the 5' RACE reads with MiXCR, one row per CDR3 protein. The profile covers approximately 550,000 distinct CDR3 sequences, with 15% to 20% appearing a single time and 13% to 15% taken by the ten largest. The sample in question was PBMCs, obtained 15 days after the yellow fever booster vaccination. These receptors all stem from a man aged 30 to 45 who received the YFV17D yellow fever vaccine. The CDR3 runs from the conserved cysteine through the conserved F or W. The D gene is left open where the match is weak.

D | J | V | CDR3
NA | TRBJ2-7 | TRBV5-1 | CASSGTAEQYF
TRBD1 | TRBJ2-7 | TRBV6-5 | CASSYSRGGAYEQYF
NA | TRBJ2-1 | TRBV7-2 | CASSLVREQFF
NA | TRBJ2-7 | TRBV15 | CATSRDRGATVAEQYF
NA | TRBJ2-7 | TRBV7-9 | CASSLAPRDYEQYF
TRBD2 | TRBJ2-2 | TRBV20-1 | CSPVWREGNTGELFF
NA | TRBJ2-1 | TRBV19 | CASSRGGPYNEQFF
TRBD2 | TRBJ2-5 | TRBV5-4 | CASSLKAGVWETQYF
TRBD2 | TRBJ2-1 | TRBV24-1 | CATSDPQGTRALNEQFF
NA | TRBJ1-5 | TRBV6-5 | CASSYSGGGNQPQHF
NA | TRBJ2-1 | TRBV20-1 | CSATPGDVYNEQFF
NA | TRBJ2-1 | TRBV7-2 | CASSQRPGSYNEQFF
TRBD1 | TRBJ2-7 | TRBV29-1 | CSITGGYEQYF
TRBD1 | TRBJ2-1 | TRBV7-8 | CASSSRDRGSNEQFF
NA | TRBJ2-7 | TRBV5-1 | CASSSTSSPPYEQYF
NA | TRBJ1-6 | TRBV5-1 | CASSSLGGRDNSPLHF
TRBD2 | TRBJ2-2 | TRBV5-5 | CASSLVAGGTPGELFF
NA | TRBJ2-2 | TRBV5-1 | CASSIQGTADTGELFF
NA | TRBJ2-7 | TRBV5-1 | CASSLGAAEQYF
TRBD2 | TRBJ2-2 | TRBV19 | CASSMSRLAGGPIYTGELFF
TRBD2 | TRBJ2-1 | TRBV4-2 | CASSQEGTRPVDEQFF
NA | TRBJ2-1 | TRBV5-1 | CASNVDRPTYNEQFF
TRBD1 | TRBJ2-7 | TRBV27 | CASRGWDRAKDEQYF
NA | TRBJ2-3 | TRBV20-1 | CRTESTDTQYF